The 12 T cell receptor beta chains listed next were all sequenced from one sample in a study of shared clonotypes between healthy human individuals. Assay: immunoSEQ multiplex PCR; the TCRdb copy retains only in-frame clones and omits some. The sample contains about 2.4 million clones, around 94% of which appear only once. Source material: naive CD4+ T cells sorted from blood. As to subset: CD45RA+ positively selected. The receptors here all came from a man in his late teens or twenties in good health.

This clone was seen only once. The chain has TRBV4-2 and TRBJ1-2; unclear D gene. The CDR3 is made up of 12 amino acids. Trimming took 3 bases from V and 8 from J, leaving 10 bases between them. Germline-derived CDR1 and CDR2 are LGHNA and YNFKEQ. CDR3 in DNA: TGTGCCAGCAGCCAGGGGATCATAGGCTACACCTTC. It codes for CASSQGIIGYTF.

This clone has just a few counts. The chain recombines TRBV30 with TRBJ1-1, with D maybe TRBD1 (6 bases). Germline V CDR1 and CDR2: GTSNPN, SVGIG (reference sequence). The CDR3 is 12 amino acids. DNA for the CDR3: TGTGCTTGGGGGGGCATGAACACTGAAGCTTTCTTT. It encodes CAWGGMNTEAFF. Full variable domain (rest looked up from reference TRBV30 and TRBJ1-1): SQTIHQWPATLVQPVGSPLSLECTVEGTSNPNLYWYRQAAGRGLQLLFYSVGIGQISSEVPQNLSASRPQDRQFILSSKKLLLSDSGFYLCAWGGMNTEAFFGQGTRLTVV.

The genes are TRBV10-3 and TRBJ2-1, with D possibly being TRBD2 (5 bases). Per the germline V gene, CDR1 is ENHRY and CDR2 is SYGVKD. V lost 10 bases and J lost 5, with 18 bases in between. The CDR3 runs 14 residues. CDR3 residues: CAKILLVWNNEQFF. Written as DNA, the CDR3 is TGTGCCAAGATCCTACTAGTATGGAACAATGAGCAGTTCTTC.

The V gene is TRBV25-1, the J gene TRBJ1-2, with D maybe TRBD1 (5 bases). This CDR3 is 14 amino acids long. Germline values: CDR1 MGHDK, CDR2 SYGVNS. V lost 3 bases, J lost 4 bases, and 12 bases lay in between. For the CDR3, the DNA is TGTGCCAGCAGTGACTCCGGGACGACCTATGGCTACACCTTC. Encoded protein: CASSDSGTTYGYTF.

The chain is built from TRBV11-2 and TRBJ1-6; no reliable D call. Deletions cut 5 bases from V and 7 bases from J, with 3 bases between. Germline assignment: CDR1 SGHAT and CDR2 FQNNGV. The CDR3 spans 11 residues. CDR3 in amino acids: CASSKNSPLHF. The CDR3 DNA reads as TGTGCCAGCAGCAAGAATTCACCCCTCCACTTT.

The table lists this clone with a count of one. The chain is built from TRBV28 and TRBJ2-1, with D possibly TRBD2 on 6 matching bases. Trimming stripped 11 bases from V and 4 bases from J, with 9 bases between. Germline V gene lookup returns CDR1 MDHEN and CDR2 SYDVKM. The CDR3 consists of 11 residues. The CDR3 protein is CAARGYNEQFF. CDR3 nucleotides: TGTGCCGCTCGGGGGTACAATGAGCAGTTCTTC.

The chain uses TRBV14 and TRBJ2-5; 7 bases are a match to TRBD1. V dropped 4 bases and J dropped 7; count of bases not matched to a gene: 3. There are 12 residues in the CDR3. The germline V gene has CDR1 SGHDN and CDR2 FVKESK. CDR3 region: CASSLDRATQYF. As DNA, the CDR3 is TGTGCCAGCAGCCTCGACAGGGCGACCCAGTACTTC.

The chain couples TRBV11-2 to TRBJ1-2; 8 nucleotides line up with TRBD1. In germline, CDR1 is SGHAT, CDR2 FQNNGV. V trimming: 7 bases; J trimming: 4 bases; junction bases outside the gene matches: 8. This CDR3 comprises 14 residues. In nucleotides, the CDR3 is TGTGCCAGCACCCCGACAGGGGTGGGCTATGGCTACACCTTC. Its protein is CASTPTGVGYGYTF.

The genes are TRBV27 and TRBJ1-4, with 8 bases matching TRBD1. V lost 6 bases, J lost 13 bases, and 13 bases stayed unmatched. The CDR3 consists of 14 residues. Per germline, CDR1 MNHEY and CDR2 SMNVEV (reference sequence). Here the CDR3 reads CASSIQGEGVGLFF. The CDR3 nucleotides read TGTGCCAGCAGCATACAGGGGGAAGGGGTTGGACTGTTTTTT.

The chain is built from TRBV11-2 and TRBJ2-7; the match to TRBD1 covers 8 bases. This CDR3 has 14 residues. Germline V CDR1 and CDR2: SGHAT, FQNNGV. Trimming took 2 bases from V and 6 from J; bases not matched to a gene: 6. The CDR3: CASSLTDRAGEQYF. The CDR3 DNA is TGTGCCAGCAGCTTAACGGACAGGGCGGGCGAGCAGTACTTC.

The chain links TRBV5-5 to TRBJ1-5; 8 positions agree with TRBD1. The germline V gene encodes CDR1 SGHKS and CDR2 YYEKEE (reference sequence). Trimming took 4 bases from V and 4 from J; bases not matched to a gene: 7. The CDR3 has 15 residues. CDR3 coding DNA: TGTGCCAGCAGCCAAGGACAGGGAAAGAATCAGCCCCAGCATTTT. This encodes CASSQGQGKNQPQHF.

V gene TRBV7-9 combines with J gene TRBJ2-5; 9 bases agree with TRBD2. The junction had 0 bases not matched to a gene; V was cut back by 5 bases and J by 2 bases. The CDR3 runs 13 residues. Germline V CDR1 and CDR2: SEHNR, FQNEAQ (reference sequence). This CDR3 is CASSTSGQETQYF. In nucleotides, the CDR3 is TGTGCCAGCAGCACTAGCGGGCAAGAGACCCAGTACTTC.